The next 4 T cell receptor beta chains were all read from a single sample in a study of blood T cells in healthy people across ages. Primed by a sample-barcoded 5' primer and a J-beta primer mix, a second PCR proceeded for about 7 to 11 cycles. Using its own MiXCR run on the 5' RACE reads, TCRdb lists one record per CDR3 protein. The repertoire consists of nearly 1 million distinct CDR3 sequences, with about 51% occurring once and the leading ten covering roughly 23%. Sequencing input: blood. The receptors were gathered from a woman aged 55-69 years in good health.

The rearrangement joins TRBV7-8 to TRBJ2-5, with 7 bases that match TRBD2. The V gene end was trimmed by 2 bases and the J gene end by 5 bases; junction bases not matched to a gene: 8. Looked up from germline, CDR1 is SGHVS and CDR2 is FQNEAQ. The CDR3 covers 15 residues. CDR3 nucleotides: TGTGCCAGCAGCTTATCGGGCGGGAGCGCGGAGACCCAGTACTTC. Translation: CASSLSGGSAETQYF.

This clonotype has a handful of counts. This chain uses TRBV12-3 or TRBV12-4 with TRBJ2-5; the D gene is possibly TRBD2 (5 bases). The V gene lost 3 bases and the J gene lost 4 bases, with 21 bases spanning the gap. The length of the CDR3 is 17 residues. CDR3 amino acids: CASSFRRSGKPPETQYF. For the CDR3, the DNA is TGTGCCAGCAGTTTCCGCCGGTCGGGAAAACCTCCAGAGACCCAGTACTTC.

The rearrangement joins TRBV25-1 to TRBJ2-4, with TRBD2 as a possible D gene (5 bases). The V end lost 4 bases, the J end lost 3 bases, and 16 bases lay between the germline ends. The germline gives CDR1 MGHDK, CDR2 SYGVNS. The CDR3 length is 16 residues. CDR3: CASSGRGNVGKNIQYF. The CDR3 DNA sequence: TGTGCCAGCAGTGGGAGAGGGAACGTAGGCAAAAACATTCAGTACTTC.

The chain has TRBV6-5 and TRBJ1-1; maybe TRBD1 (6 bases). Trimming pared 7 bases from V and 3 bases from J, leaving 18 bases between. The CDR3 length is 15 residues. Germline CDR1 and CDR2: MNHEY and SVGAGI. In DNA form, the CDR3 reads TGTGCCAGCACCTCCGGACCCGGGGGGCACACTGAAGCTTTCTTT. It specifies CASTSGPGGHTEAFF.